The clone carrying this TCR beta chain was seen a single time. The sample originates from a study of control samples from healthy donors and cancer patients. This table comes from immunoSEQ multiplex PCR, and its TCRdb copy is limited to in-frame clones, with some not included. The table shows more than 95,000 clones, with about nine tenths occurring only once. Per germline, CDR1 SGHVS and CDR2 FQNEAQ. This CDR3 region has 16 residues. V dropped 0 bases and J dropped 1 base, with 10 bases sitting between them. Sequencing used blood. The receptor was derived from a man aged 35-49 years in good health. The chain employs TRBV7-8 and TRBJ1-5; TRBD1 might be the D (6 bases). The CDR3 sequence: CASSLAGAGSNQPQHF. CDR3 in DNA: TGTGCCAGCAGCTTAGCGGGGGCAGGGAGCAATCAGCCCCAGCATTTT.